These 28 T cell receptor beta chains were sequenced from one sample in a study of T cell responses to AZD1222 COVID-19 vaccine. Only in-frame clones appear in the TCRdb table, and some are missing; sequencing was by immunoSEQ multiplex PCR. Among over 150,000 clones listed, more than 75% were seen once. This specimen consisted of peripheral blood, obtained 28 days after the second AZD1222 dose. The receptor source for this set is an adult who received the AZD1222 COVID-19 vaccine.

V gene TRBV30 combines with J gene TRBJ1-2; TRBD1 might be the D (5 bases). Trimming removed 3 bases from V and 2 bases from J, with 16 bases in between. CDR1 GTSNPN and CDR2 SVGIG come from the germline V gene (reference sequence). The CDR3 runs to 15 residues. The CDR3 nucleotides are TGTGCCTGGAGCGTAGCCCCGAAGGGGAACTATGGCTACACCTTC. Protein sequence: CAWSVAPKGNYGYTF.

The chain recombines TRBV19 with TRBJ1-2; D might be TRBD1 (6 bases). Trimming took off 6 bases at V and 4 bases at J, with 12 bases between the two ends. This CDR3 comprises 13 residues. Looked up from germline, CDR1 is LNHDA and CDR2 is SQIVND (reference sequence). CDR3 in amino acids: CASRRGPPYGYTF. CDR3 DNA: TGTGCCAGTAGACGGGGGCCTCCCTATGGCTACACCTTC.

The gene calls are TRBV9 and TRBJ2-4; possible D gene TRBD2, 5 bases. The length of the CDR3 is 15 residues. Per germline, CDR1 SGDLS and CDR2 YYNGEE. With 0 bases removed from V and 5 bases from J, the gap between germline ends came to 12 bases. The chain's CDR3 is CASSVAPSPQNIQYF. CDR3 DNA sequence: TGTGCCAGCAGCGTAGCCCCTAGCCCGCAAAACATTCAGTACTTC.

V and J are TRBV7-9 and TRBJ1-3, with D unresolved. CDR3 size: 15 residues. Deletions cut 5 bases from V and 0 bases from J, with 11 bases between. Germline CDR1 is SEHNR and CDR2 is FQNEAQ (reference sequence). The CDR3 nucleotides read TGTGCCAGCAGCCATACATCGAACTCTGGAAACACCATATATTTT. Residues: CASSHTSNSGNTIYF.

The chain uses TRBV6-6 and TRBJ1-1; D is ambiguous. Trimming pared 4 bases from V and 9 bases from J, leaving 9 bases between. Germline CDR1 is MNHNY and CDR2 is SVGAGI (reference sequence). The CDR3 consists of 11 residues. This chain's CDR3 is CASSWSGQAFF. The CDR3 DNA follows: TGTGCCAGCAGTTGGAGCGGCCAAGCTTTCTTT.

The rearrangement joins TRBV4-1 to TRBJ1-2; D might be TRBD1 (5 bases). CDR1 and CDR2 (germline): MGHRA, YSYEKL. This CDR3 has 13 amino acids. V gave up 0 bases and J gave up 8 bases, with 10 bases separating them. In nucleotides, the CDR3 is TGCGCCAGCAGCCAAGACGGGAGGGGCGGCTACACCTTC. It yields the protein CASSQDGRGGYTF.

The chain joins TRBV6-5 to TRBJ1-1, with D tentatively TRBD1 (5 bases). The CDR3 covers 13 residues. Germline loops: CDR1 MNHEY, CDR2 SVGAGI. The ends were cut back, 7 bases at V and 6 bases at J, with 15 bases in the middle. In DNA, the CDR3 is TGTGCCAGCAAGCGGAGGGGCCTTGCTGAAGCTTTCTTT. Its protein is CASKRRGLAEAFF.

This chain links TRBV7-6 with TRBJ1-4, with a weak D call TRBD1 (6 bases). V lost 1 base to trimming and J lost 7 bases, with 16 bases between them. Germline assignment: CDR1 SGHVS and CDR2 FNYEAQ. The CDR3 covers 16 residues. DNA of the CDR3: TGTGCCAGCAGCTTAGAGGCGGGGGGGGCGAGTGAAAAACTGTTTTTT. This gives the protein CASSLEAGGASEKLFF.

The chain joins TRBV7-9 to TRBJ1-2, with a possible D match to TRBD1 (5 bases). CDR1 is SEHNR, CDR2 FQNEAQ, per germline (reference sequence). The V gene lost 4 bases and the J gene lost 2 bases, with 17 bases spanning the gap. This CDR3 has 16 amino acids. DNA for the CDR3: TGTGCCAGCAGCTCCCAAAGGGGCGGCCCAAACTATGGCTACACCTTC. Translating gives CASSSQRGGPNYGYTF. Complete variable domain (other parts from reference TRBV7-9 and TRBJ1-2): DTGVSQNPRHKITKRGQNVTFRCDPISEHNRLYWYRQTLGQGPEFLTYFQNEAQLEKSRLLSDRFSAERPKGSFSTLEIQRTEQGDSAMYLCASSSQRGGPNYGYTFGSGTRLTVV.

This clone was detected once. The chain employs TRBV5-1 and TRBJ2-1; 7 nucleotides agree with TRBD2. Germline V gene sequence: CDR1 SGHRS, CDR2 YFSETQ. Trimming removed 5 bases from V and 0 bases from J; junction bases left unmatched: 5. The CDR3 contains 15 residues. CDR3 coding DNA: TGCGCCAGCAGTTCTAGCGGTAGCTCCTACAATGAGCAGTTCTTC. Its translation: CASSSSGSSYNEQFF. Full variable domain (missing parts from reference TRBV5-1 and TRBJ2-1): KAGVTQTPRYLIKTRGQQVTLSCSPISGHRSVSWYQQTPGQGLQFLFEYFSETQRNKGNFPGRFSGRQFSNSRSEMNVSTLELGDSALYLCASSSSGSSYNEQFFGPGTRLTVL.

This sequence joins TRBV19 and TRBJ1-1; D ambiguous. The CDR3 is 13 residues long. Per germline, CDR1 LNHDA and CDR2 SQIVND (reference sequence). V lost 5 bases and J 6 bases, leaving 13 bases between the germline ends. In nucleotides, the CDR3 is TGTGCCAGTAGTCCAGGTAGGTGGGCTGAAGCTTTCTTT. Amino acids: CASSPGRWAEAFF.

The chain uses TRBV18 and TRBJ2-5; 8 positions agree with TRBD2. This CDR3 contains 15 residues. The germline V gene has CDR1 KGHSH and CDR2 LQKENI. V shed 3 bases, J shed 4 bases, and the junction held 7 bases outside the gene matches. This CDR3 reads CASSPSGGIAETQYF. The CDR3 region has the DNA TGTGCCAGCTCACCTTCGGGGGGGATTGCAGAGACCCAGTACTTC.

This chain connects TRBV9 to TRBJ1-1; D remains ambiguous. This CDR3 spans 13 amino acids. Trimming removed 4 bases at V and 1 base at J, with 8 bases between. Germline CDR1 reads SGDLS; CDR2 reads YYNGEE. In DNA form, the CDR3 reads TGTGCCAGCAGCCCGGGGTGGAACACTGAAGCTTTCTTT. Its protein is CASSPGWNTEAFF.

The CDR3, as DNA: TGTGCCAGTAGTCGAGGGACGGAAAATAACTATGGCTACACCTTC. It translates to CASSRGTENNYGYTF. This chain connects TRBV19 to TRBJ1-2; a possible D gene is TRBD1 (5 bases). Per the germline V gene, CDR1 is LNHDA and CDR2 is SQIVND (reference sequence). The length of the CDR3 is 15 residues. Trimming pared 5 bases from V and 1 base from J, leaving 14 bases between.

The chain employs TRBV4-2 and TRBJ2-2, with D possibly matching TRBD1 (5 bases). CDR3 length: 13 amino acids. Germline V gene data show CDR1 as LGHNA and CDR2 as YNFKEQ. Trimming pared 3 bases from V and 9 bases from J, leaving 11 bases between. CDR3 sequence reads: CASSQNQGWELFF. The CDR3 nucleotides read TGTGCCAGCAGCCAGAATCAGGGATGGGAGCTGTTTTTT.

The rearrangement joins TRBV2 to TRBJ2-7, with 12 bases fitting TRBD2. Germline V gives CDR1 SNHLY, CDR2 FYNNEI. The CDR3 is 15 residues long. V shed 5 bases and J 2 bases; nucleotides not matched to a gene: 4. The chain's CDR3 is CASSNGLAGTYEQYF. Written as DNA, the CDR3 is TGTGCCAGCAGTAATGGACTAGCGGGGACCTACGAGCAGTACTTC.

The chain recombines TRBV2 with TRBJ2-1, with D tentatively TRBD1 (5 bases). Between the trimmed V and J ends, which lost 7 bases and 5 bases, there was a span of 15 bases. The germline V gene has CDR1 SNHLY and CDR2 FYNNEI. This CDR3 contains 14 residues. CDR3 sequence: CASIWAETDNEQFF. DNA of the CDR3: TGTGCCAGCATTTGGGCGGAGACAGACAATGAGCAGTTCTTC.

The CDR3: CASSLAGSETQYF. The CDR3 DNA reads TGCGCCAGCAGCTTGGCAGGGTCGGAGACCCAGTACTTC. This chain joins TRBV5-1 and TRBJ2-5, with D possibly TRBD1 on 5 matching bases. Germline CDR1 is SGHRS and CDR2 is YFSETQ. V lost 0 bases to trimming and J lost 5 bases, with 8 bases between them. The CDR3 consists of 13 residues.

The genes are TRBV11-2 and TRBJ2-3; TRBD2 is a possible D gene (5 bases). Trimming pared 1 base from V and 9 bases from J, leaving 11 bases between. Germline assignment: CDR1 SGHAT and CDR2 FQNNGV. The CDR3 sequence is 13 residues long. CDR3 bases: TGTGCCAGCAGCTTAGTTATATCGGGGACGCAGTATTTT. Its translation: CASSLVISGTQYF.

This clone appeared once. The chain uses TRBV30 and TRBJ1-2, with D possibly being TRBD1 (5 bases). The CDR3 spans 12 residues. The V end was cut by 1 base, the J end by 4 bases, with 7 bases between. Germline CDR1 is GTSNPN and CDR2 is SVGIG (reference sequence). The DNA of the CDR3 is TGTGCCTGGAGTGGGGGGGGCTATGGCTACACCTTC. Translation: CAWSGGGYGYTF.

This chain links TRBV6-5 with TRBJ1-6; the D gene is possibly TRBD1 (5 bases). The CDR3 is 15 amino acids. The V gene lost 5 bases and the J gene lost 1 base, with 9 bases spanning the gap. Germline-derived CDR1 and CDR2 are MNHEY and SVGAGI. The CDR3 DNA reads TGTGCCAGCAGTACTCAGGGATCCTATAATTCACCCCTCCACTTT. Translation gives CASSTQGSYNSPLHF.

The V and J genes are TRBV4-2 and TRBJ2-3, with D perhaps matching TRBD1 or TRBD2 (5 bases each). With 4 bases removed from V and 1 base from J, the gap between germline ends came to 9 bases. The CDR3 has 14 amino acids. Germline V CDR1 and CDR2: LGHNA, YNFKEQ. The DNA for the CDR3 is TGTGCCAGCAGCCCCGGGGCCGGCACAGATACGCAGTATTTT. Translation: CASSPGAGTDTQYF.

This clone was recorded only once. This rearrangement joins TRBV11-2 to TRBJ1-2; D ambiguous. V was cut by 6 bases and J by 4 bases, with 15 bases left in between. Germline values: CDR1 SGHAT, CDR2 FQNNGV. CDR3 length: 14 residues. The CDR3 loop reads CASRPPWEGYGYTF. CDR3 DNA: TGTGCCAGCAGGCCCCCATGGGAAGGCTATGGCTACACCTTC.

The rearrangement joins TRBV30 to TRBJ1-6; 9 bases agree with TRBD1. This CDR3 contains 16 residues. The V gene's germline CDR1 is GTSNPN and CDR2 SVGIG (reference sequence). V gave up 2 bases and J gave up 10 bases; unmatched junction bases: 12. CDR3 region: CAWSRDRDFMYSPLHF. Written as DNA, the CDR3 is TGTGCCTGGAGTCGGGACAGGGATTTTATGTACTCACCCCTCCACTTT.

The V and J genes are TRBV19 and TRBJ2-1, with D perhaps matching TRBD1 (5 bases). This CDR3 contains 12 residues. Between the trimmed V and J ends, which lost 5 bases and 9 bases, there was a span of 11 bases. The germline V gene has CDR1 LNHDA and CDR2 SQIVND (reference sequence). The CDR3 here is CASSARGLEQFF. In nucleotides, the CDR3 is TGTGCCAGTAGTGCAAGGGGCCTTGAGCAGTTCTTC.

This clone appeared a single time. The V gene is TRBV11-2, the J gene TRBJ2-1; 8 nucleotides agree with TRBD2. The CDR3 is made up of 18 amino acids. Germline V gene sequence: CDR1 SGHAT, CDR2 FQNNGV. After removal of 5 bases from V and 1 base from J, the junction contained 13 bases not matched to a gene. CDR3 sequence reads: CASSVYPGGVSSYNEQFF. The DNA of the CDR3 is TGTGCCAGCAGCGTTTACCCCGGGGGGGTTTCGTCCTACAATGAGCAGTTCTTC.

The chain employs TRBV5-1 and TRBJ2-5; either TRBD1 or TRBD2 may supply D (5 bases each). V dropped 0 bases and J dropped 4 bases, with 16 bases sitting between them. The CDR3 runs 16 residues. CDR1 is SGHRS and CDR2 is YFSETQ in the germline V gene. CDR3 sequence: CASSLGGASLGETQYF. As DNA, the CDR3 is TGCGCCAGCAGCTTGGGAGGGGCGAGTCTTGGAGAGACCCAGTACTTC. Full variable domain (missing parts from reference TRBV5-1 and TRBJ2-5): KAGVTQTPRYLIKTRGQQVTLSCSPISGHRSVSWYQQTPGQGLQFLFEYFSETQRNKGNFPGRFSGRQFSNSRSEMNVSTLELGDSALYLCASSLGGASLGETQYFGPGTRLLVL.

J is TRBJ1-2 and V is TRBV2; TRBD1 is a possible D gene (5 bases). Germline V gives CDR1 SNHLY, CDR2 FYNNEI. The CDR3 consists of 12 residues. The V and J ends lost 3 bases and 4 bases respectively, with 6 bases between them. The CDR3 reads CASSDRVYGYTF. In DNA form, the CDR3 reads TGTGCCAGCAGTGACAGGGTCTATGGCTACACCTTC.